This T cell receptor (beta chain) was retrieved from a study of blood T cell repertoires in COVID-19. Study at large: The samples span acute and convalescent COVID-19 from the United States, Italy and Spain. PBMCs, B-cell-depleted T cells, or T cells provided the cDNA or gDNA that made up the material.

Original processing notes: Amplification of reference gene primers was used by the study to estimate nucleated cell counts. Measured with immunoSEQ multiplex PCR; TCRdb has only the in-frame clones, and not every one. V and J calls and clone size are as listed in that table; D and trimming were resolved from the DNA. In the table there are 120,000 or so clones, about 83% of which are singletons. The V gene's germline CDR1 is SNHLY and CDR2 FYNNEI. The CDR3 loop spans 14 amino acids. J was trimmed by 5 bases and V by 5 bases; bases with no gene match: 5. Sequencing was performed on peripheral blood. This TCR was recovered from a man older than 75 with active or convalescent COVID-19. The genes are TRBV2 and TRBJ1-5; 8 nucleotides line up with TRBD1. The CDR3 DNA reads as TGTGCCAGCAGTTCCGGACAGGGCCATCAGCCCCAGCATTTT. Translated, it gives CASSSGQGHQPQHF.